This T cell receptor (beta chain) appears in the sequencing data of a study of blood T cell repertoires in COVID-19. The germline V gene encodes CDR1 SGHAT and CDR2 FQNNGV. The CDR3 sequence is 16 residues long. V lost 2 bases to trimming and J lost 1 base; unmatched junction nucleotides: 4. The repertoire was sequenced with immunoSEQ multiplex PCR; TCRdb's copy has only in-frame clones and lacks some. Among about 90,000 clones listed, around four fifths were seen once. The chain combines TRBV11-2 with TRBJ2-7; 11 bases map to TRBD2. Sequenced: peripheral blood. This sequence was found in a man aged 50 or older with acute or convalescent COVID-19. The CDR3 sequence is CASSLIAGGPSYEQYF. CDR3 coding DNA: TGTGCCAGCAGCTTAATAGCGGGAGGGCCATCCTACGAGCAGTACTTC.